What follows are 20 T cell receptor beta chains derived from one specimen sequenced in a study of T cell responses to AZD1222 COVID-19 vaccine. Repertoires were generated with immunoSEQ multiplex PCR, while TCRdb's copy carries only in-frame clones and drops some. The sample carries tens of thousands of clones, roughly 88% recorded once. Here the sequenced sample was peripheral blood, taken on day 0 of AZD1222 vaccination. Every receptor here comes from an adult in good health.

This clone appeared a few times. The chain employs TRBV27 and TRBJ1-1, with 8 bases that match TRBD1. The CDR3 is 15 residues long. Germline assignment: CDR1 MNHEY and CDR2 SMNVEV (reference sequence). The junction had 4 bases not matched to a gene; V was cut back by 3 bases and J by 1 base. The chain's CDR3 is CASSLAGGANTEAFF. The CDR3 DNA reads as TGTGCCAGCAGTTTGGCAGGGGGCGCGAACACTGAAGCTTTCTTT.

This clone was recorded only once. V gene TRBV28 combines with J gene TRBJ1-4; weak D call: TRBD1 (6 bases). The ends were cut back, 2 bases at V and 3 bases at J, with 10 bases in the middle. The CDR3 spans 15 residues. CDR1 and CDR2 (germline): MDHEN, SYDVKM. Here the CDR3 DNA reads TGTGCCAGCAGTTTAGCGACAGGTCCTAATGAAAAACTGTTTTTT. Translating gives CASSLATGPNEKLFF.

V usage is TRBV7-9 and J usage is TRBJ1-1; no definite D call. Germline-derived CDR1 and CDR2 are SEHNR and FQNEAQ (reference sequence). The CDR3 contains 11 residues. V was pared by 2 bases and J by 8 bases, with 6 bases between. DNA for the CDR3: TGTGCCAGCAGCTTATCTATGGAAGCTTTCTTT. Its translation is CASSLSMEAFF.

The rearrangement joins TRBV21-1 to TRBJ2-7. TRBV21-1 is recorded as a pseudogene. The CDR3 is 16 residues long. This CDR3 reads CASSKRVAPPTYEQYF. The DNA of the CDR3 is TGTGCCAGCAGCAAAAGGGTGGCGCCTCCAACCTACGAGCAGTACTTC.

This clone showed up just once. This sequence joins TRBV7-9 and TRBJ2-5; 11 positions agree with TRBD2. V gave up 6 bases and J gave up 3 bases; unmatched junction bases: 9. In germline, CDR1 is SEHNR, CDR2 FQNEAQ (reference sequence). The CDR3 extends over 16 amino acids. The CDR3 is CASRTKVAGGKETQYF. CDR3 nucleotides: TGTGCCAGCAGAACTAAGGTAGCGGGAGGGAAAGAGACCCAGTACTTC.

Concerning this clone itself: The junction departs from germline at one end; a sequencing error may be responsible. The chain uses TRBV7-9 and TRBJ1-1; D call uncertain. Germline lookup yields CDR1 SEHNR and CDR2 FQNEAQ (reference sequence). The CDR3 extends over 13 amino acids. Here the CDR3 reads CASSFGSQTVAFF. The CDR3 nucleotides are TGTGCCAGCAGCTTTGGTTCACAGACTGTAGCTTTCTTT. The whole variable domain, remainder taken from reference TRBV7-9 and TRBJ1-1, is DTGVSQNPRHKITKRGQNVTFRCDPISEHNRLYWYRQTLGQGPEFLTYFQNEAQLEKSRLLSDRFSAERPKGSFSTLEIQRTEQGDSAMYLCASSFGSQTVAFFGQGTRLTVV.

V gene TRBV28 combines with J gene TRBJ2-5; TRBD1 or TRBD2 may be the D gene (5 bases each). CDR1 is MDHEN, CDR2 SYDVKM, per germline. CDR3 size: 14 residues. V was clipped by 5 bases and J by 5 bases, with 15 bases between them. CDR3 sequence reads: CASSPIWWDETQYF. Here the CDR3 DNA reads TGTGCCAGCAGTCCCATATGGTGGGACGAGACCCAGTACTTC.

CDR3 residues: CASSLVGELGYEQYF. The DNA for the CDR3 is TGCGCCAGCAGCTTGGTTGGGGAATTGGGCTACGAGCAGTACTTC. The V and J genes are TRBV5-1 and TRBJ2-7; D unresolved. This CDR3 has 15 residues. Looked up from germline, CDR1 is SGHRS and CDR2 is YFSETQ. Trimming took 0 bases from V and 3 from J, leaving 13 bases between them. Filled out from reference TRBV5-1 and TRBJ2-7, the complete variable domain reads KAGVTQTPRYLIKTRGQQVTLSCSPISGHRSVSWYQQTPGQGLQFLFEYFSETQRNKGNFPGRFSGRQFSNSRSEMNVSTLELGDSALYLCASSLVGELGYEQYFGPGTRLTVT.

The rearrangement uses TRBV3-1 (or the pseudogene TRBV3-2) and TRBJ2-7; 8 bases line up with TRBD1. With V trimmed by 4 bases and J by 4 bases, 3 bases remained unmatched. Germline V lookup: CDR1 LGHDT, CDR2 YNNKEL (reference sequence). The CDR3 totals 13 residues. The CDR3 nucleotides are TGTGCCAGCAGCCCCGGACAGGGTTACGAGCAGTACTTC. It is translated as CASSPGQGYEQYF.

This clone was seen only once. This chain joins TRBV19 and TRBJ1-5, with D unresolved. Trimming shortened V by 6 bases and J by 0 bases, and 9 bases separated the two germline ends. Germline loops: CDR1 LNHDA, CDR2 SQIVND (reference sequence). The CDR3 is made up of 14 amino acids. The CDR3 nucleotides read TGTGCCAGTAGGACCGACATTAGCAATCAGCCCCAGCATTTT. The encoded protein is CASRTDISNQPQHF.

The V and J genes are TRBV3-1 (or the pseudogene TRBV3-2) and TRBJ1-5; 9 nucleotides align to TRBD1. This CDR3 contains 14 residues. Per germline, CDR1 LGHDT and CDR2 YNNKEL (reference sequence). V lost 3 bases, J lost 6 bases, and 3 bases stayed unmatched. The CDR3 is CASSQRQGGQPQHF. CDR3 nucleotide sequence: TGTGCCAGCAGCCAGAGACAGGGGGGTCAGCCCCAGCATTTT.

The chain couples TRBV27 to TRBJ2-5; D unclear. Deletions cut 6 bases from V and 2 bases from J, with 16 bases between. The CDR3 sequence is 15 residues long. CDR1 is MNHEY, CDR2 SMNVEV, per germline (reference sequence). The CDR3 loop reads CASSPRKHPQETQYF. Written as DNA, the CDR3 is TGTGCCAGCAGCCCCCGAAAGCATCCACAAGAGACCCAGTACTTC.

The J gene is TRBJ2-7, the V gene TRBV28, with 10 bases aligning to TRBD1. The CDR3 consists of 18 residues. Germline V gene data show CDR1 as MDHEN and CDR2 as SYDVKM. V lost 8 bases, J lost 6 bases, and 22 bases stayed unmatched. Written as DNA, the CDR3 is TGTGCCAGCGCCGCTCCGGGACAGGGGAGGCCTGGTGGAGTCGAGCAGTACTTC. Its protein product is CASAAPGQGRPGGVEQYF.

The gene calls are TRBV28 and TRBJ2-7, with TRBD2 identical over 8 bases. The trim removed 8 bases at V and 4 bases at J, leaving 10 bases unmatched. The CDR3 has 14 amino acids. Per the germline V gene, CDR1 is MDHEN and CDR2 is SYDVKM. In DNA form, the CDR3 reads TGTGCCAGCCCCGGGGCTAGCGGGCTATACGAGCAGTACTTC. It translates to CASPGASGLYEQYF. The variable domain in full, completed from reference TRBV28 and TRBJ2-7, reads DVKVTQSSRYLVKRTGEKVFLECVQDMDHENMFWYRQDPGLGLRLIYFSYDVKMKEKGDIPEGYSVSREKKERFSLILESASTNQTSMYLCASPGASGLYEQYFGPGTRLTVT.

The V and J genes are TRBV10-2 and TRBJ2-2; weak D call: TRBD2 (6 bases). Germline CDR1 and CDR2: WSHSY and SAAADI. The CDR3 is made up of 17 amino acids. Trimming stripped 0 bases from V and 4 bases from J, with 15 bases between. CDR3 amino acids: CASSESLRGSGTGELFF. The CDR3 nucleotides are TGCGCCAGCAGTGAGTCGCTTCGGGGGTCGGGCACCGGGGAGCTGTTTTTT.

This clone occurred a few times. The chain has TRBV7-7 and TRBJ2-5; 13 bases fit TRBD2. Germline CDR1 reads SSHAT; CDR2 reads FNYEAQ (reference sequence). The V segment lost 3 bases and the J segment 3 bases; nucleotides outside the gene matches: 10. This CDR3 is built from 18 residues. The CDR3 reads CASSFRLAGGRQEETQYF. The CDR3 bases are TGTGCCAGCAGCTTCCGACTAGCGGGAGGACGGCAAGAAGAGACCCAGTACTTC. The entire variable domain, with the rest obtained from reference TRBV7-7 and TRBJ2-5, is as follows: GAGVSQSPRYKVTKRGQDVTLRCDPISSHATLYWYQQALGQGPEFLTYFNYEAQPDKSGLPSDRFSAERPEGSISTLTIQRTEQRDSAMYRCASSFRLAGGRQEETQYFGPGTRLLVL.

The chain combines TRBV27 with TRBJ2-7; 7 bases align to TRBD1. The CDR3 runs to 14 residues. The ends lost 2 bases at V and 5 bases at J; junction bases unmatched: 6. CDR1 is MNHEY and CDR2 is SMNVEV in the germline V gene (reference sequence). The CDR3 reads CASSLTPGGDEQYF. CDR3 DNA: TGTGCCAGCAGTTTAACCCCAGGGGGTGACGAGCAGTACTTC.

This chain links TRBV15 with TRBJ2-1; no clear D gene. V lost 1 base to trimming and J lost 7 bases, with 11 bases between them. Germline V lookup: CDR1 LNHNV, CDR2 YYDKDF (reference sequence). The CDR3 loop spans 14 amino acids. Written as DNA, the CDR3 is TGTGCCACCAGCAGAGCCTCCCCAGCGAATGAGCAGTTCTTC. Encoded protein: CATSRASPANEQFF. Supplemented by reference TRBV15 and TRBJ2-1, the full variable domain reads DAMVIQNPRYQVTQFGKPVTLSCSQTLNHNVMYWYQQKSSQAPKLLFHYYDKDFNNEADTPDNFQSRRPNTSFCFLDIRSPGLGDTAMYLCATSRASPANEQFFGPGTRLTVL.

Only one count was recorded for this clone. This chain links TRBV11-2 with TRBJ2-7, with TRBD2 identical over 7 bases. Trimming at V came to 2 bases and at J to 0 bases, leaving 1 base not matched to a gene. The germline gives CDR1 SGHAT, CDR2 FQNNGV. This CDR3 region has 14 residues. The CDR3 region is CASSLLAASYEQYF. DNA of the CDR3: TGTGCCAGCAGCTTACTAGCGGCCTCCTACGAGCAGTACTTC.

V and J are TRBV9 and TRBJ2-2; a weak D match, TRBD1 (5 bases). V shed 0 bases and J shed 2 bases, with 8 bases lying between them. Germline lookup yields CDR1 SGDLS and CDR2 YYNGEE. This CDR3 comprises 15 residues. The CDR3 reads CASSVAGLNTGELFF. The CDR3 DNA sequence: TGTGCCAGCAGCGTAGCAGGGCTAAACACCGGGGAGCTGTTTTTT. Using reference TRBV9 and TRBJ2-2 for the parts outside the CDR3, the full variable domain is DSGVTQTPKHLITATGQRVTLRCSPRSGDLSVYWYQQSLDQGLQFLIQYYNGEERAKGNILERFSAQQFPDLHSELNLSSLELGDSALYFCASSVAGLNTGELFFGEGSRLTVL.